This TCR beta chain was captured by sequencing in a study of T cell responses to AZD1222 COVID-19 vaccine listed by TCRdb under 2021. At the level of the whole study: Because spike-specific TCR depth and breadth did not differ between the two schedules, AZD1222 recipients who got a second dose at roughly 4 weeks were pooled with those who got a second dose at roughly 12 weeks. Enrollment into the trials was organized by age into subgroups of 18-55, 56-69 and 70-plus years, and those subgroups contained about 160, 30 and 59 TCR-sequenced participants, respectively. A total of more than 230 trial participants underwent TCR sequencing, of whom 200 to 220 received two doses of AZD1222 and about 26 received two doses of the MenACWY control vaccine.

The time point label of this sample denotes: baseline before first vaccination. Vaccinee samples were obtained from the UK trials COV001 and COV002, which included a single-blind randomized controlled phase 2/3 trial of AZD1222 (ChAdOx1 nCoV-19) in healthy adults. For TCRbeta chain sequencing, PBMC samples from trial participants were taken at day 0 and at day 28 after the second dose. The germline V gene yields MNHNS for CDR1 and SASEGT for CDR2. The CDR3, from cysteine to phenylalanine, totals 15 residues. The DNA shown is the 45-base CDR3, in frame from base 1. A distance of 13 bases separates the germline ends of V and J, which lose 1 base and 4 bases respectively. Worth noting for this clone: The specificity of this receptor is unknown. Base quality data are lacking; no much larger clone is found one base away.

The CDR3 regions of human TCRbeta chains were analyzed by immunosequencing. The paper's data handling went like this. Repertoire TCRs were checked for matches against a reference library of SARS-CoV-2-specific TCRs that had been generated using the MIRA antigen-specificity platform. Breadth was defined as the fraction of unique TCRs that were SARS-CoV-2-associated. Depth was defined as the fraction of total T cells that were SARS-CoV-2-associated. Using the MIRA data, each spike-specific TCR was mapped to the spike region that the TCR reacts to and placed in a CD4 or CD8 class. Log10-transformed breadth and depth values were compared by one-way ANOVA with Sidak's multiple comparisons tests. Here the immuneACCESS table is served through TCRdb, limited to in-frame sequences with V and J called. Missing clones are a known gap in these copies; in checked studies unresolved V genes cover under half, and the rest lacks a known reason. Clone size and V and J calls were adopted from that table, with D and trimming inferred from the DNA. Here the sample has some 150,000 clones; around nine tenths occur a single time. 3% to 4.5% of the sample rests with the top ten.

General conclusions and limits of the study: A significant rise in spike-specific TCR breadth and depth was observed after two AZD1222 doses relative to day 0 and relative to MenACWY recipients. The vaccine-associated CD4 TCRs covered the entire spike protein, and the dominant responses fell in regions 160-218 and 743-854. Conclusions about previously exposed vaccinees are limited, since just a handful of AZD1222 recipients were seropositive for SARS-CoV-2 at baseline. The 56-69-year group was small, and its depth increase did not reach significance, likely because of low power. Epitopes outside the regions mutated in the B.1.351 and B.1.1.7 variants were reportedly recognized by nearly half of the unique spike-specific TCRs. Because no samples from the day 14 peak response were available, repertoires could be characterized only after the peak T cell response. Participants were mostly white British and included more females than males, and it was suggested by the authors that clonal diversity may have been underestimated.

This clonotype was obtained from an adult in good health. Recombination joined TRBV6-1 with TRBJ1-2, with the D gene too uncertain to name. The sample consisted of peripheral blood, taken on day 0 of AZD1222 vaccination. The bases read TGTGCCAGCAGTGAAGGTGGGGTAGGGCTCTATGGCTACACCTTC. It translates to CASSEGGVGLYGYTF.